This entry concerns a single T cell receptor (beta chain). What it recognizes is unknown. The source of the sample is a study of Ad26.COV2.S vaccination and SARS-CoV-2 variants. General study findings and limits: Non-spike TCR breadth showed similarity between vaccine and placebo recipients.

Stated treatment: around 19 received Ad26.COV2.S at low or high dose, single or two shots; about 5 received placebo; per-sample allocation not given. Sampling was done on day 63 after the first vaccine or placebo injection. The donor was a Boston adult aged 18-55 years. The method was immunoSEQ multiplex PCR; TCRdb's version includes in-frame clones alone and lacks a portion of them. Altogether about 680,000 clones are present, around 90% being singletons, with the ten largest covering around 1.4%. The CDR3 contains 15 residues. V was clipped by 4 bases and J by 2 bases; unmatched bases: 7. CDR1 LGHNA and CDR2 YSLEER come from the germline V gene.

Sequenced material: peripheral blood, taken in a trial of Ad26.COV2.S vaccine versus placebo. V is TRBV4-3 and J is TRBJ1-1; 7 bases agree with TRBD1. The TCR comes from a person between 18 and 65 years old who received the Ad26.COV2.S COVID-19 vaccine or a placebo. The CDR3: CASSPTRQGNTEAFF. DNA for the CDR3: TGCGCCAGCAGCCCGACAAGACAGGGAAACACTGAAGCTTTCTTT.